Only a few counts were recorded for the clone carrying this TCR beta chain. Its target is not known. The CDR3 spans 16 residues. The germline CDR1 and CDR2 sequences are WSHSY and SAAADI. Trimming at V came to 10 bases and at J to 1 base, leaving 14 bases not matched to a gene. Treatment of the sample: roughly 10-day PBMC culture with coronavirus spike peptide pools or control peptides (ViraFEST assay). ViraFEST relied on peptide pools to expand antigen-specific T cells; the TCRs were sequenced afterward. The record originates from a study of vaccination and CD4 T cells after COVID-19. At the level of the study: Participants were vaccinated with two doses, given as either BNT162b2 or mRNA-1273 vaccine. Median time from COVID diagnosis to post-COVID sampling was 101 days (35 to 161).

Cultured CD4+ T cell DNA underwent sequencing with the Oncomine TCR Beta short-read assay. Cultured CD4+ T cells were the source of extracted genomic DNA. MiXCR, applied by TCRdb to the PCR reads, yields one record per CDR3 protein. The data hold 4,500 to 5,500 distinct CDR3 sequences, with approximately 35% observed a single time. This sequence originates from a human donor who had recovered from COVID-19. V is TRBV10-2 and J is TRBJ1-1, with 8 positions matching TRBD1. The specimen was CD4+ T cells from blood, cultured in vitro, collected after SARS-CoV-2 vaccination. The CDR3 is CATQRGQAVTNTEAFF. CDR3 in DNA: TGCGCCACCCAGAGGGGACAGGCGGTTACGAACACTGAAGCTTTCTTT.